This is a list of T cell receptor beta chains from one sample in a study of beta chain features in type 1 diabetes. The method was immunoSEQ multiplex PCR; TCRdb's version includes in-frame clones alone and lacks a portion of them. The sample includes under 250,000 clones, roughly a tenth of them seen just once. What was sequenced was central memory CD4+ T cells from blood. The receptors come from a man younger than 30 in good health. Each CDR3 is given with its conserved first and last residue. D genes are given only for firm matches. The size entry is marked missing in some rows and otherwise reads once, few, many or a size class.

cdr3_length d_call j_call v_call clone_size cdr3_aa cdr3_nt
14 . TRBJ2-2 TRBV7-8 . CASSLTGNTGELFF TGTGCCAGCAGCTTAACAGGGAACACCGGGGAGCTGTTTTTT
13 . TRBJ2-7 TRBV7-9 many CASSSGRGYEQYF TGTGCCAGCAGCTCAGGACGGGGCTACGAGCAGTACTTC
15 . TRBJ2-5 TRBV29-1 few CSVLAWPPRGETQYF TGCAGCGTGTTAGCTTGGCCTCCGAGGGGGGAGACCCAGTACTTC
14 TRBD1 TRBJ1-1 TRBV29-1 few CSVAHSTGVSEAFF TGCAGCGTCGCTCATTCGACAGGGGTTAGTGAAGCTTTCTTT
16 . TRBJ2-1 TRBV7-8 . CASSLYPRAPYNEQFF TGTGCCAGCAGCCTCTACCCCCGGGCCCCCTACAATGAGCAGTTCTTC
17 TRBD2 TRBJ2-2 TRBV4-1 . CASSLYQLAGGSGELFF TGCGCCAGCAGCCTCTATCAACTAGCGGGAGGGTCCGGGGAGCTGTTTTTT
14 TRBD1 TRBJ1-5 TRBV6-5 . CASRPQGDNQPQHF TGTGCCAGCAGGCCGCAGGGGGACAATCAGCCCCAGCATTTT
14 TRBD1 TRBJ2-5 TRBV28 few CASSSGQGFETQYF TGTGCCAGCAGCTCCGGACAGGGCTTTGAGACCCAGTACTTC
15 . TRBJ2-3 TRBV2 . CASSPDERGTDTQYF TGTGCCAGCAGTCCGGATGAGCGGGGCACAGATACGCAGTATTTT
15 TRBD2 TRBJ2-1 TRBV5-1 few CASVEASGSIYEQFF TGCGCCAGCGTCGAGGCTAGCGGGAGTATCTATGAGCAGTTCTTC
13 . TRBJ2-5 TRBV5-4 . CASSLTSSETQYF TGTGCCAGCAGCTTGACTAGTTCTGAGACCCAGTACTTC
15 . TRBJ1-3 TRBV4-2 few CASSQDLATADTIYF TGTGCCAGCAGCCAAGACCTTGCGACGGCGGACACCATATATTTT
16 TRBD2 TRBJ2-1 TRBV28 . CASSPAGTRSYNEQFF TGTGCCAGCAGTCCCGCCGGGACTAGGTCCTACAATGAGCAGTTCTTC
13 . TRBJ2-1 TRBV27 . CASSTLGVYEQFF TGTGCCAGCAGTACCCTAGGGGTCTATGAGCAGTTCTTC
15 . TRBJ1-4 TRBV28 . CASSLSGVLNEKLFF TGTGCCAGCAGTTTATCCGGGGTCCTTAATGAAAAACTGTTTTTT
16 TRBD2 TRBJ2-1 TRBV5-1 . CASSLDGSGTYNEQFF TGCGCCAGCAGCTTGGATGGTAGCGGGACCTACAATGAGCAGTTCTTC
14 TRBD2 TRBJ2-7 TRBV7-9 few CASSPVGREYEQYF TGTGCCAGCAGCCCGGTCGGGAGGGAATACGAGCAGTACTTC
16 TRBD1 TRBJ1-3 TRBV2 . CASRDRGWDSGNTIYF TGTGCCAGCAGGGACAGGGGTTGGGACTCTGGAAACACCATATATTTT
14 . TRBJ2-2 TRBV6-4 few CASSVRLNTGELFF TGTGCCAGCAGTGTTAGGCTCAACACCGGGGAGCTGTTTTTT
13 . TRBJ2-3 TRBV11-3 . CASSLVGADTQYF TGTGCCAGCAGCTTAGTAGGAGCAGATACGCAGTATTTT
16 TRBD1 TRBJ2-7 TRBV5-5 few CASSLGPGQGVYEQYF TGTGCCAGCAGCTTGGGGCCGGGACAGGGGGTCTACGAGCAGTACTTC
15 . TRBJ2-7 TRBV7-2 many CASGPPSDWSYEQYF TGTGCCAGCGGGCCCCCCTCTGACTGGTCCTACGAGCAGTACTTC
12 TRBD1 TRBJ1-1 TRBV9 few CASSLGQGMTFF TGTGCCAGCAGCTTAGGACAGGGGATGACTTTCTTT
12 . TRBJ2-3 TRBV2 many CASSAQRDTQYF TGTGCCAGCAGTGCACAGCGAGATACGCAGTATTTT
14 . TRBJ2-3 TRBV25-1 few CASSEGVSTDTQYF TGTGCCAGCAGTGAAGGGGTAAGCACAGATACGCAGTATTTT
14 . TRBJ1-2 TRBV5-8 . CASSLHRVGYGYTF TGTGCCAGCAGCTTGCACAGGGTAGGGTATGGCTACACCTTC
16 . TRBJ1-4 TRBV14 few CASSQVGRGYNEKLFF TGTGCCAGCAGCCAAGTTGGGAGAGGTTATAATGAAAAACTGTTTTTT
16 . TRBJ2-7 TRBV27 . CASSSHRVPISYEQYF TGTGCCAGCAGTTCGCACAGGGTCCCGATTTCCTACGAGCAGTACTTC
14 TRBD1 TRBJ2-5 TRBV5-1 few CASSEQGSQETQYF TGCGCCAGCTCCGAACAGGGGTCCCAAGAGACCCAGTACTTC
12 TRBD1 TRBJ2-7 TRBV6-6 few CASRDRVYEQYF TGTGCCAGCAGGGACAGGGTCTACGAGCAGTACTTC
15 . TRBJ2-5 TRBV7-6 few CASTRGLTYQETQYF TGTGCCAGCACCCGTGGGCTTACGTACCAAGAGACCCAGTACTTC
12 . TRBJ2-4 TRBV28 . CSSADAKNIQYF TGCTCGTCAGCGGATGCCAAAAACATTCAGTACTTC
17 TRBD2 TRBJ2-3 TRBV5-4 . CASSAVLRGAGADTQYF TGTGCCAGCAGCGCCGTTTTAAGGGGCGCGGGGGCAGATACGCAGTATTTT
13 . TRBJ2-5 TRBV7-3 . CASSLNLWETQYF TGTGCCAGCAGCTTAAATCTCTGGGAGACCCAGTACTTC
14 TRBD1 TRBJ1-1 TRBV15 . CATSGGQGSTEAFF TGTGCCACCAGCGGAGGACAGGGGTCCACTGAAGCTTTCTTT
15 TRBD2 TRBJ2-1 TRBV5-6 few CASSDIGLVSYEQFF TGTGCCAGCAGTGACATCGGACTAGTAAGCTATGAGCAGTTCTTC
13 . TRBJ2-7 TRBV6-5 . CASSSQESGEQYF TGTGCCAGCAGTTCCCAGGAGTCTGGCGAGCAGTACTTC
15 . TRBJ2-3 TRBV5-4 few CASRGTSPSTDTQYF TGTGCCAGCAGGGGGACGTCCCCTAGCACAGATACGCAGTATTTT
17 TRBD1 TRBJ2-3 TRBV5-1 . CASSSPPGQGARDTQYF TGCGCCAGCAGCTCCCCTCCGGGACAGGGGGCGAGAGATACGCAGTATTTT
14 TRBD1 TRBJ1-2 TRBV5-4 . CASSPSTGNYGYTF TGTGCCAGCAGCCCGTCGACAGGGAACTATGGCTACACCTTC
15 . TRBJ2-5 TRBV5-8 . CASSWAQGFQETQYF TGTGCCAGCAGCTGGGCCCAGGGGTTCCAAGAGACCCAGTACTTC
14 . TRBJ1-2 TRBV6-5 . CASSTRGQLDGYTF TGTGCCAGCAGTACCAGAGGACAGTTGGATGGCTACACCTTC